A selection of T cell receptor beta chains follows, all from one sample in a study of T cell responses to AZD1222 COVID-19 vaccine. Libraries were prepared by immunoSEQ multiplex PCR; TCRdb keeps only in-frame clonotypes and omits some of them. The sample has about 200,000 clones, about 91% seen once. The sequencing used peripheral blood, collected on day 0 of AZD1222 vaccination. Receptor source: an adult in good health. Each CDR3 is given with its conserved first and last residue. A D gene is named only where the DNA matches it firmly. Clone size is stated in some rows and not others, as once, few, many or a class when expanded.

CDR3 protein | CDR3 DNA | J gene | CDR3 length | clone size | V gene | D gene
CASSDPDGNNEQFF | TGTGCCAGCAGCGATCCCGACGGTAACAATGAGCAGTTCTTC | TRBJ2-1 | 14 | once | TRBV7-2 | .
CACIWAPPTELNTEAFF | TGTGCTTGCATTTGGGCCCCCCCGACAGAATTGAACACTGAAGCTTTCTTT | TRBJ1-1 | 17 | once | TRBV2 | .
CAWGQDYGYTF | TGTGCCTGGGGACAGGACTATGGCTACACCTTC | TRBJ1-2 | 11 | . | TRBV30 | TRBD1
CASSLLAGGTDTQYF | TGTGCCAGCAGCTTACTAGCGGGGGGCACAGATACGCAGTATTTT | TRBJ2-3 | 15 | . | TRBV5-6 | TRBD2
CASSPPSGPGATYEQYF | TGTGCCAGCAGCCCACCGAGTGGTCCCGGGGCTACCTACGAGCAGTACTTC | TRBJ2-7 | 17 | . | TRBV28 | .
CASSSRQGAVYGYTF | TGTGCCAGCAGTTCCCGACAGGGGGCGGTCTATGGCTACACCTTC | TRBJ1-2 | 15 | . | TRBV27 | TRBD1
CASSLGQPRTDNSYEQYF | TGTGCCAGCAGCTTAGGACAACCCCGGACAGATAACTCCTACGAGCAGTACTTC | TRBJ2-7 | 18 | . | TRBV7-8 | .
CASSLPVAGGEQFF | TGTGCCAGCTCACTCCCTGTGGCTGGTGGTGAGCAGTTCTTC | TRBJ2-1 | 14 | . | TRBV18 | .
CASSVASGGETQYF | TGTGCCAGCAGCGTAGCGTCAGGGGGAGAGACCCAGTACTTC | TRBJ2-5 | 14 | . | TRBV9 | TRBD1
CASRRGGRGTEAFF | TGTGCCAGTAGGCGGGGGGGCAGGGGCACTGAAGCTTTCTTT | TRBJ1-1 | 14 | . | TRBV19 | .
CASSVEGGVGGNTIYF | TGTGCCAGCAGCGTAGAGGGAGGGGTCGGCGGAAACACCATATATTTT | TRBJ1-3 | 16 | . | TRBV9 | .
CASSFRGLEGQYF | TGTGCCAGCAGCTTCAGGGGCCTGGAGGGGCAGTACTTC | TRBJ2-7 | 13 | . | TRBV5-5 | .
CASSEEGFGNQPQHF | TGCGCCAGCAGTGAGGAGGGGTTTGGCAATCAGCCCCAGCATTTT | TRBJ1-5 | 15 | . | TRBV10-1 | .
CASSLGAYYGYTF | TGTGCCAGCAGCCTCGGGGCCTACTATGGCTACACCTTC | TRBJ1-2 | 13 | . | TRBV3-1/TRBV3-2 | .
CASSSSGTGGLGDTQYF | TGTGCCAGCAGCTCATCCGGGACAGGGGGCTTGGGAGATACGCAGTATTTT | TRBJ2-3 | 17 | . | TRBV7-3 | TRBD1
CASRLGQGTDTQYF | TGTGCCAGCAGACTAGGACAGGGGACAGATACGCAGTATTTT | TRBJ2-3 | 14 | . | TRBV5-4 | TRBD1
CASSEMTSGGSEQYF | TGTGCCAGCAGTGAGATGACTAGCGGGGGCTCCGAGCAGTACTTC | TRBJ2-7 | 15 | . | TRBV6-2/TRBV6-3 | TRBD2
CASSLTTNPPLETQYF | TGCGCCAGCAGCCTTACTACCAATCCCCCTCTTGAGACCCAGTACTTC | TRBJ2-5 | 16 | . | TRBV5-1 | .
CASSFRFREAFF | TGTGCCAGCAGTTTTAGGTTCAGGGAAGCTTTCTTT | TRBJ1-1 | 12 | . | TRBV2 | .
CASRTGSGNSPLHF | TGTGCCAGCAGGACAGGGTCGGGGAATTCACCCCTCCACTTT | TRBJ1-6 | 14 | . | TRBV2 | TRBD1
CASSKLPRDSQQETQYF | TGTGCCAGCAGCAAACTACCTCGGGACAGCCAACAAGAGACCCAGTACTTC | TRBJ2-5 | 17 | . | TRBV21-1 | .
CASSEYYSLGTGELFF | TGTGCCAGCAGTGAATACTACAGCCTGGGCACCGGGGAGCTGTTTTTT | TRBJ2-2 | 16 | . | TRBV25-1 | .
CASGITAQYEQYF | TGTGCCAGCGGAATTACAGCTCAATACGAGCAGTACTTC | TRBJ2-7 | 13 | once | TRBV12-3/TRBV12-4 | .
CASSLAGRSPLHF | TGCGCCAGCAGCTTGGCCGGGCGCTCACCCCTCCACTTT | TRBJ1-6 | 13 | . | TRBV5-1 | .
CASGFTGQGTYGYTF | TGTGCTAGTGGTTTTACAGGACAGGGTACCTATGGCTACACCTTC | TRBJ1-2 | 15 | . | TRBV12-5 | TRBD1
CASRGGGSGNTIYF | TGTGCCAGCAGGGGCGGCGGCTCTGGAAACACCATATATTTT | TRBJ1-3 | 14 | . | TRBV2 | .
CASSSGAPRDKNIQYF | TGTGCCAGCAGCTCGGGGGCCCCCCGGGACAAAAACATTCAGTACTTC | TRBJ2-4 | 16 | . | TRBV5-4 | .
CASSQELAQAFF | TGTGCCAGCAGCCAAGAATTGGCACAAGCTTTCTTT | TRBJ1-1 | 12 | . | TRBV14 | .
CASSPNQGYYGYTF | TGTGCCAGCAGCCCCAACCAGGGCTACTATGGCTACACCTTC | TRBJ1-2 | 14 | . | TRBV9 | .
CASWDTLNYGYTF | TGTGCCAGTTGGGACACGTTAAACTATGGCTACACCTTC | TRBJ1-2 | 13 | . | TRBV19 | .
CASSPGQNNEQFF | TGTGCCAGCTCACCTGGGCAGAACAATGAGCAGTTCTTC | TRBJ2-1 | 13 | few | TRBV18 | .
CSVAGTDTNQPQHF | TGCAGCGTTGCCGGGACAGATACTAATCAGCCCCAGCATTTT | TRBJ1-5 | 14 | . | TRBV29-1 | TRBD1
CASSYSPRTEAFF | TGTGCCAGCAGTTACTCGCCGCGGACTGAAGCTTTCTTT | TRBJ1-1 | 13 | . | TRBV6-5 | .
CASSIRQNSGLLYGYTF | TGTGCCAGCAGCATACGGCAGAACTCCGGGCTTCTCTATGGCTACACCTTC | TRBJ1-2 | 17 | . | TRBV5-6 | .
CASSQTENTEAFF | TGTGCCAGCAGCCAGACGGAAAACACTGAAGCTTTCTTT | TRBJ1-1 | 13 | few | TRBV14 | .
CAITPGQGVSYEQYF | TGTGCCATCACCCCGGGACAGGGGGTCTCCTACGAGCAGTACTTC | TRBJ2-7 | 15 | . | TRBV10-3 | TRBD1
CASSQDRGTNIYDEKLFF | TGTGCCAGCAGCCAAGATCGGGGGACAAATATATATGATGAAAAACTGTTTTTT | TRBJ1-4 | 18 | . | TRBV3-1/TRBV3-2 | .
CASSLWGVNTGELFF | TGTGCCAGCAGCCTCTGGGGGGTGAACACCGGGGAGCTGTTTTTT | TRBJ2-2 | 15 | . | TRBV6-5 | .
CASSPTKQAWTEAFF | TGTGCCAGCTCACCAACAAAACAGGCGTGGACTGAAGCTTTCTTT | TRBJ1-1 | 15 | . | TRBV18 | .
CASSLVAASDTQYF | TGTGCCAGCAGTTTAGTGGCAGCTTCAGATACGCAGTATTTT | TRBJ2-3 | 14 | . | TRBV27 | .
CASSAGQGVAKNIQYF | TGTGCCAGCAGTGCGGGACAGGGAGTAGCCAAAAACATTCAGTACTTC | TRBJ2-4 | 16 | . | TRBV25-1 | TRBD1
CASSLVRGRETQYF | TGCGCCAGCAGCTTGGTCAGGGGGCGAGAGACCCAGTACTTC | TRBJ2-5 | 14 | . | TRBV5-1 | TRBD1
CASSPRGGESNSPLHF | TGTGCCAGCAGCCCGCGTGGAGGGGAGTCGAATTCACCCCTCCACTTT | TRBJ1-6 | 16 | . | TRBV5-4 | .
CASIPSGGHTEAFF | TGTGCCAGCATCCCTAGTGGGGGGCACACTGAAGCTTTCTTT | TRBJ1-1 | 14 | . | TRBV6-5 | .
CASSGSGASYEQYF | TGTGCCAGCAGCGGGAGCGGGGCTTCCTACGAGCAGTACTTC | TRBJ2-7 | 14 | . | TRBV7-9 | TRBD2
CAISEAGNTDTQYF | TGTGCCATCAGTGAAGCAGGGAACACAGATACGCAGTATTTT | TRBJ2-3 | 14 | . | TRBV10-3 | .
CASSQGTAISNQPQHF | TGCGCCAGCAGCCAAGGTACAGCAATTAGCAATCAGCCCCAGCATTTT | TRBJ1-5 | 16 | once | TRBV4-3 | .
CASSPGTPYEQYF | TGTGCCAGCAGTCCCGGGACGCCCTACGAGCAGTACTTC | TRBJ2-7 | 13 | . | TRBV6-5 | .
CAIQPGGHGYTF | TGTGCCATCCAACCAGGGGGCCATGGCTACACCTTC | TRBJ1-2 | 12 | few | TRBV6-6 | TRBD1
CASSWVAPIRDEQFF | TGTGCCAGCAGTTGGGTAGCGCCGATCAGAGATGAGCAGTTCTTC | TRBJ2-1 | 15 | . | TRBV6-5 | .
CASTGDRGLTEAFF | TGTGCCAGCACCGGGGACAGGGGGCTTACTGAAGCTTTCTTT | TRBJ1-1 | 14 | . | TRBV3-1/TRBV3-2 | TRBD1